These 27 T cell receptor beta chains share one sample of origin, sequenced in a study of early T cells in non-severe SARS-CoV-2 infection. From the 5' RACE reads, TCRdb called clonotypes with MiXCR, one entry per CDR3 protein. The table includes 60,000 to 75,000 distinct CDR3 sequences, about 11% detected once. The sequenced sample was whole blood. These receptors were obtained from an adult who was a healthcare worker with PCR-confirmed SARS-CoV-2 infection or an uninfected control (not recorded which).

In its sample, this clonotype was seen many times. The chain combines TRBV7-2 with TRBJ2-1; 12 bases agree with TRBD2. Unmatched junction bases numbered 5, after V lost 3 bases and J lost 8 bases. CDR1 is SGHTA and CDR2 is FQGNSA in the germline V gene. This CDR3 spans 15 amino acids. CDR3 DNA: TGTGCCAGCAGCTTTACTAGCGGGAGGATCCATGAGCAGTTCTTC. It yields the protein CASSFTSGRIHEQFF.

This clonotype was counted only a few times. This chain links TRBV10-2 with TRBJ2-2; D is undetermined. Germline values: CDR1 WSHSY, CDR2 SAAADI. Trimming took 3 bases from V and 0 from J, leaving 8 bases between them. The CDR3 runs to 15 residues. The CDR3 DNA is TGCGCCAGCAGTGATAGGATAACGAACACCGGGGAGCTGTTTTTT. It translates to CASSDRITNTGELFF.

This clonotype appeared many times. The CDR3 DNA is TGTGCCAGCAGATCGTCGGAGGAGGCGGTTCCTGAAGCTTTCTTT. Encoded protein: CASRSSEEAVPEAFF. The chain has TRBV6-5 and TRBJ1-1; D is uncertain. Trimming stripped 6 bases from V and 6 bases from J, with 20 bases between. CDR1 is MNHEY and CDR2 is SVGAGI in the germline V gene. This CDR3 spans 15 amino acids.

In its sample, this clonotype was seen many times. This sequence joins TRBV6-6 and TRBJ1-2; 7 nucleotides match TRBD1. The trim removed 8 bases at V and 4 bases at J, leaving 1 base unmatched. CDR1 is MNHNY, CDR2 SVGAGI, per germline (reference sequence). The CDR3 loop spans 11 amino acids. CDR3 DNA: TGTGCCAGCGGGACAGCCTATGGCTACACCTTC. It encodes CASGTAYGYTF.

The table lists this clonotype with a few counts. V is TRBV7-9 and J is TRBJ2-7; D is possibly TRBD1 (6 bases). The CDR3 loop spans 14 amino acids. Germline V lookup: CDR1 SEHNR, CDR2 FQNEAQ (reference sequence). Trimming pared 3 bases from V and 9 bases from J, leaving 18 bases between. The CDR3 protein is CASSFGQSWVGQYF. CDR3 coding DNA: TGTGCCAGCAGCTTCGGACAGAGCTGGGTTGGGCAGTACTTC.

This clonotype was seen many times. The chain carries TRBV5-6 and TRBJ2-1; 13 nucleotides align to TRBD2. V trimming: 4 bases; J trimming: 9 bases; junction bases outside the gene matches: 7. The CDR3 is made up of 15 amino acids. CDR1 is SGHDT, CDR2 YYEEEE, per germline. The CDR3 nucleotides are TGTGCCAGCAGCAGGAGACTAGCGGGGGGACGTGAGCAGTTCTTC. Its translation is CASSRRLAGGREQFF.

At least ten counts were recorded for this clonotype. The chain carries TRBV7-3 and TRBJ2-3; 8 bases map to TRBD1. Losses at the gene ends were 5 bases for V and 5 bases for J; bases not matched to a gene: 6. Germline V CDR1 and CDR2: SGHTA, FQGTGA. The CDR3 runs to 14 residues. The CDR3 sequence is CASSPRTGRDTQYF. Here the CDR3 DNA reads TGTGCCAGCAGCCCCCGGACAGGGAGAGATACGCAGTATTTT. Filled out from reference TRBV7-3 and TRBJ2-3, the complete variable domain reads GAGVSQTPSNKVTEKGKYVELRCDPISGHTALYWYRQSLGQGPEFLIYFQGTGAADDSGLPNDRFFAVRPEGSVSTLKIQRTERGDSAVYLCASSPRTGRDTQYFGPGTRLTVL.

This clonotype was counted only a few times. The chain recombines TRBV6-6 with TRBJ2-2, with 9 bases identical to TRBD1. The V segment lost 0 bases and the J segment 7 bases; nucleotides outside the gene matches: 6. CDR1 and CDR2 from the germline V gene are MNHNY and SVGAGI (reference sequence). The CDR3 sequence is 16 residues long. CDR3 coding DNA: TGTGCCAGCAGTTACTCTACGACAGGGGGTATCGGGGAGCTGTTTTTT. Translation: CASSYSTTGGIGELFF.

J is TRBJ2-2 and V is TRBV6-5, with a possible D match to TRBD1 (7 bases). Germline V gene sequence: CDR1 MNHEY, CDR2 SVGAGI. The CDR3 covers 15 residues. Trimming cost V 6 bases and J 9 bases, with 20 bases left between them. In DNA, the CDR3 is TGTGCCAGCAGCCCCGAAGCAGGGGGGTTTCGGGAGCTGTTTTTT. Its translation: CASSPEAGGFRELFF.

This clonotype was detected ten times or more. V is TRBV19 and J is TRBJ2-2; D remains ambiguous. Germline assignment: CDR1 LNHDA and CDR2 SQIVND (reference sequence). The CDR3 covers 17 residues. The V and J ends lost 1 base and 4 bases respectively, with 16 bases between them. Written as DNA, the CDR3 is TGTGCCAGTAGTATAGGGTCTGCCAGGAGATTCACCGGGGAGCTGTTTTTT. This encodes CASSIGSARRFTGELFF. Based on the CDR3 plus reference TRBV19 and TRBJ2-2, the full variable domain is DGGITQSPKYLFRKEGQNVTLSCEQNLNHDAMYWYRQDPGQGLRLIYYSQIVNDFQKGDIAEGYSVSREKKESFPLTVTSAQKNPTAFYLCASSIGSARRFTGELFFGEGSRLTVL.

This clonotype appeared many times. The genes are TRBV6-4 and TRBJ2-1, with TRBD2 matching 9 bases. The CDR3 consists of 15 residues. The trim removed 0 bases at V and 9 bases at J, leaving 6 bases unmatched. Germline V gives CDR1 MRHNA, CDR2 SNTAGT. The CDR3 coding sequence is TGTGCCAGCAGTGACTCCGGCGGGGGGGCTGGTGAGCAGTTCTTC. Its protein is CASSDSGGGAGEQFF.

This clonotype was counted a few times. The CDR3, as DNA: TGTGCCAGCAGTTTAGGCAAGGGGGGGCTGGCCGGGGAGCTGTTTTTT. Protein sequence: CASSLGKGGLAGELFF. The chain couples TRBV12-3 or TRBV12-4 to TRBJ2-2; D possibly corresponds to TRBD2 (7 bases). V lost 1 base and J lost 6, with 15 bases in between. The CDR3 covers 16 residues.

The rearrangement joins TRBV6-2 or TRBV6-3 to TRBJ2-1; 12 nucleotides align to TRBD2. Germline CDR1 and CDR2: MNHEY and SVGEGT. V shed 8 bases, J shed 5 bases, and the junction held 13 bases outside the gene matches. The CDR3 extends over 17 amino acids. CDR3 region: CASSGPASGRADNEQFF. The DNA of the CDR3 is TGTGCCAGCTCCGGTCCGGCTAGCGGGAGGGCCGACAATGAGCAGTTCTTC.

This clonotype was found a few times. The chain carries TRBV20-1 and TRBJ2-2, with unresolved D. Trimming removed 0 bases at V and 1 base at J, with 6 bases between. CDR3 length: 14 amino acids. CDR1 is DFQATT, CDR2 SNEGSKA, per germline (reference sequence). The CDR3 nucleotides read TGCAGTGCTAGAGAGAGCGAGAACACCGGGGAGCTGTTTTTT. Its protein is CSARESENTGELFF.

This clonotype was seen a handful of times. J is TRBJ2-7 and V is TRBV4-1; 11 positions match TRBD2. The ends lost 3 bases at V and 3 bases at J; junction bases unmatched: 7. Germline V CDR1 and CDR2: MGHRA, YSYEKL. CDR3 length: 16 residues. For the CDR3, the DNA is TGCGCCAGCAGCCAGGCTACTAGCGGGGGCTTCTACGAGCAGTACTTC. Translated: CASSQATSGGFYEQYF.

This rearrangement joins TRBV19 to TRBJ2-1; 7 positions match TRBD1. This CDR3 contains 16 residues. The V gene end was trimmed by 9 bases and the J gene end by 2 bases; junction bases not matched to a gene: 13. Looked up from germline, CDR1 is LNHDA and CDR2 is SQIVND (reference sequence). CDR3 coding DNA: TGTGCCAGATATTGCAATAGGGACAGTACCTACAATGAGCAGTTCTTC. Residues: CARYCNRDSTYNEQFF.

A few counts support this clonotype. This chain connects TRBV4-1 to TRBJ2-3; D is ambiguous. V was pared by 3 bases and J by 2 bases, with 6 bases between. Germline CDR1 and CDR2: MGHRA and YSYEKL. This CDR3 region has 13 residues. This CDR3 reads CASSQQITDTQYF. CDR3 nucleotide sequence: TGCGCCAGCAGCCAGCAGATCACAGATACGCAGTATTTT.

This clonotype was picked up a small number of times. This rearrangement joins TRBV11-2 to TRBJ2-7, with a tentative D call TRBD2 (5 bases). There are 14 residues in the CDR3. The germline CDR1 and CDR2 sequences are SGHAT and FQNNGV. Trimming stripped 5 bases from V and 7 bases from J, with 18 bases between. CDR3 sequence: CASSNRRWRLEQYF. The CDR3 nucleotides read TGTGCCAGCAGCAACCGCCGTTGGAGGCTTGAGCAGTACTTC.

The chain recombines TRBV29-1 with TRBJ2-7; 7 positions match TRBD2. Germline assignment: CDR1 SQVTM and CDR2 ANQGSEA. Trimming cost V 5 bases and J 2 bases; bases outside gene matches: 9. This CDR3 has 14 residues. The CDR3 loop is CSVIGGGETYEQYF. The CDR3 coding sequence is TGCAGCGTTATTGGGGGAGGGGAAACCTACGAGCAGTACTTC.

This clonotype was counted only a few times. The CDR3: CASSQRLEGSYEQYF. The CDR3 region has the DNA TGCGCCAGCAGCCAGCGACTAGAAGGTTCCTACGAGCAGTACTTC. The chain combines TRBV4-3 with TRBJ2-7, with D tentatively TRBD2 (6 bases). The CDR3 consists of 15 residues. Germline V gene sequence: CDR1 LGHNA, CDR2 YSLEER. V gave up 3 bases and J gave up 1 base, with 13 bases separating them.

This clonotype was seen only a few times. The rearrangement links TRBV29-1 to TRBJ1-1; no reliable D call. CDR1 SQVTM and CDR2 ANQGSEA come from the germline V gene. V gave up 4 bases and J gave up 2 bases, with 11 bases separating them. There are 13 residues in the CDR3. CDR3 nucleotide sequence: TGCAGCGTTGGCCGGCAGGCTAACACTGAAGCTTTCTTT. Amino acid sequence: CSVGRQANTEAFF.

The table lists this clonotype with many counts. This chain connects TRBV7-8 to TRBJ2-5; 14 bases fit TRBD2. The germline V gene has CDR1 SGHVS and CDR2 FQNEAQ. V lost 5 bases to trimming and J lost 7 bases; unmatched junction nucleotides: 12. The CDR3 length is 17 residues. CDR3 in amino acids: CASSPGLAGDPGWTQYF. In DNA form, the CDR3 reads TGTGCCAGCAGCCCGGGACTAGCGGGAGACCCTGGGTGGACCCAGTACTTC.

The CDR3 DNA sequence: TGTGCCAGCAGCTTAGGTCCCAGGGGGAATTCACCCCTCCACTTT. Translated, it gives CASSLGPRGNSPLHF. V is TRBV11-2 and J is TRBJ1-6; 7 bases are a match to TRBD1. Per the germline V gene, CDR1 is SGHAT and CDR2 is FQNNGV. Trimming at V came to 1 base and at J to 7 bases, leaving 4 bases not matched to a gene. The CDR3 spans 15 residues.

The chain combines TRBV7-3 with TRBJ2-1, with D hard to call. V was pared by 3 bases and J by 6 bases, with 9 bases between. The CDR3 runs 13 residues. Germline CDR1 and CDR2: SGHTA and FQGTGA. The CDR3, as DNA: TGTGCCAGCAGCTTCATCGAAAGCAATGAGCAGTTCTTC. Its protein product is CASSFIESNEQFF. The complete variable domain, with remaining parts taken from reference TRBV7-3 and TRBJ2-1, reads GAGVSQTPSNKVTEKGKYVELRCDPISGHTALYWYRQSLGQGPEFLIYFQGTGAADDSGLPNDRFFAVRPEGSVSTLKIQRTERGDSAVYLCASSFIESNEQFFGPGTRLTVL.

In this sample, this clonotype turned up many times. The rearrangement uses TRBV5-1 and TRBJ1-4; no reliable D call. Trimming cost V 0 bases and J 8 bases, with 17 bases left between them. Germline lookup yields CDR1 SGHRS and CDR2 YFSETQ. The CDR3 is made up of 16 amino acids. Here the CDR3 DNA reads TGCGCCAGCAGCTTGGGGATTTCGGCAGACGCAGAAAAACTGTTTTTT. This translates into CASSLGISADAEKLFF.

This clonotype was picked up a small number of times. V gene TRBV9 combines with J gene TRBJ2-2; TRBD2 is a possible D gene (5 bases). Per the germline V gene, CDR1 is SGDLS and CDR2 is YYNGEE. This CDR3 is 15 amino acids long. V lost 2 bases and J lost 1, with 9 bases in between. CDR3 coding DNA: TGTGCCAGCAGCGTGCGAAGCGGGAACACCGGGGAGCTGTTTTTT. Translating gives CASSVRSGNTGELFF.

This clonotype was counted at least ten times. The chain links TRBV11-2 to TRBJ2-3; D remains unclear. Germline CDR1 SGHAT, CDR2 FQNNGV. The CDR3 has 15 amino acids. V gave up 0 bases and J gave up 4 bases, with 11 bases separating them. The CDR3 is CASSLDLDWADTQYF. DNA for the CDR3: TGTGCCAGCAGCTTAGACCTAGACTGGGCAGATACGCAGTATTTT.